These T cell receptor beta chains were read from a single sample in a study of blood T cell repertoires in COVID-19. TCRdb's table, derived via immunoSEQ multiplex PCR, lists solely in-frame clones and lacks some. The sample contains about 89,000 clones, 75% to 80% of which appear only once. The sequenced material came from peripheral blood. The receptors derive from a man between 65 and 79 years old with COVID-19, enrolled during active disease. Each CDR3 is given with its conserved first and last residue. The D gene is left open where the match is weak. Expanded clones get a size class; other rows say once, few or many, or leave the size out.

TRBJ2-3 NA TRBV9 TRBD2 CASSVSSGRAGTDTQYF TGTGCCAGCAGCGTTTCTAGCGGGAGGGCGGGCACAGATACGCAGTATTTT
TRBJ1-1 few TRBV6-5 NA CASSLTVVNTEAFF TGTGCCAGCAGTTTGACAGTCGTGAACACTGAAGCTTTCTTT
TRBJ2-1 NA TRBV7-9 NA CASSLALTSNEQFF TGTGCCAGCAGCTTAGCCCTAACTAGTAATGAGCAGTTCTTC
TRBJ2-1 NA TRBV20-1 TRBD2 CSASRTSGGMGDEQFF TGCAGTGCTAGTCGGACTAGCGGGGGAATGGGGGATGAGCAGTTCTTC
TRBJ2-1 few TRBV2 TRBD2 CASAGLAGGTEQFF TGTGCCAGCGCGGGACTAGCGGGGGGGACTGAGCAGTTCTTC
TRBJ2-3 NA TRBV9 TRBD1 CASSVGQGVDTQYF TGTGCCAGCAGCGTAGGTCAGGGGGTAGATACGCAGTATTTT
TRBJ2-4 NA TRBV4-1 TRBD2 CASSLLAEAKNIQYF TGCGCCAGCAGTCTTCTAGCGGAAGCCAAAAACATTCAGTACTTC
TRBJ1-5 once TRBV10-1 TRBD1 CASGDRLSSSNQPQHF TGCGCCAGTGGGGACAGGCTTTCTTCTAGCAATCAGCCCCAGCATTTT
TRBJ2-1 NA TRBV7-6 NA CASSSRLGFNNEQFF TGTGCCAGCAGCTCACGACTAGGTTTCAACAATGAGCAGTTCTTC
TRBJ1-1 NA TRBV15 TRBD1 CATSRDRGRLAFF TGTGCCACCAGCAGAGACAGGGGGCGCTTGGCTTTCTTT
TRBJ2-5 NA TRBV5-1 NA CASSLGGGSEETQYF TGCGCCAGCAGCTTGGGAGGGGGTTCGGAAGAGACCCAGTACTTC
TRBJ2-5 few TRBV3-1/TRBV3-2 TRBD2 CASSRGGEPQYF TGTGCCAGCAGCCGGGGGGGAGAACCCCAGTACTTC
TRBJ2-7 NA TRBV6-5 NA CASSPGWSEQYF TGTGCCAGCAGTCCCGGGTGGAGCGAGCAGTACTTC
TRBJ1-5 NA TRBV9 TRBD1 CASSATGGDQPQHF TGTGCCAGCAGCGCGACAGGGGGCGATCAGCCCCAGCATTTT
TRBJ2-1 NA TRBV3-1/TRBV3-2 TRBD2 CASSPGLYNFNEQFF TGTGCCAGCAGCCCGGGACTATATAACTTCAATGAGCAGTTCTTC
TRBJ1-6 few TRBV5-1 TRBD1 CASSLEGQENSPLHF TGCGCCAGCAGCTTGGAGGGACAGGAAAATTCACCCCTCCACTTT
TRBJ2-2 NA TRBV6-5 NA CASSYLSDTGELFF TGTGCCAGCAGTTATCTCTCGGACACCGGGGAGCTGTTTTTT
TRBJ2-2 NA TRBV28 TRBD2 CASSFRASGDWELFF TGTGCCAGCAGTTTTCGGGCTAGCGGTGATTGGGAGCTGTTTTTT
TRBJ2-2 NA TRBV2 NA CASTEDTGELFF TGTGCCAGTACGGAGGACACCGGGGAGCTGTTTTTT
TRBJ1-2 NA TRBV5-4 NA CASSLAGSHRF TGTGCCAGCAGCTTGGCCGGGTCTCATAGGTTC
TRBJ2-1 NA TRBV9 NA CASSVGPDRASYNEQFF TGTGCCAGCAGCGTAGGGCCGGACAGAGCTTCCTACAATGAGCAGTTCTTC
TRBJ1-1 few TRBV7-9 NA CASSISSTEAFF TGTGCCAGCAGCATATCGTCCACTGAAGCTTTCTTT
TRBJ1-6 NA TRBV6-2/TRBV6-3 NA CASSLEGIYNSPLHF TGTGCCAGCAGTTTGGAGGGGATCTATAATTCACCCCTCCACTTT
TRBJ1-2 NA TRBV5-6 TRBD1 CASSLAQGAHGYTF TGTGCCAGCAGCTTGGCGCAGGGGGCGCATGGCTACACCTTC
TRBJ1-5 NA TRBV28 TRBD1 CASSLGYRGSNQPQHF TGTGCCAGCAGTTTGGGTTACAGGGGCAGCAATCAGCCCCAGCATTTT
TRBJ2-1 NA TRBV28 NA CASRAPGGYNEQFF TGTGCCAGCAGGGCCCCCGGAGGCTACAATGAGCAGTTCTTC
TRBJ2-5 once TRBV7-9 NA CASTPRSGQETQYF TGTGCCAGCACCCCGAGGTCAGGGCAAGAGACCCAGTACTTC
TRBJ2-5 NA TRBV5-1 NA CASSFNFGITGIQETQYF TGCGCCAGCAGCTTCAATTTTGGGATCACGGGGATCCAAGAGACCCAGTACTTC
TRBJ2-1 NA TRBV10-3 TRBD2 CAISPGTSGGEQFF TGTGCCATCAGTCCCGGGACTAGCGGGGGAGAGCAGTTCTTC
TRBJ2-5 few TRBV9 TRBD2 CASSVGTSVGETQYF TGTGCCAGCAGCGTCGGGACTAGTGTCGGAGAGACCCAGTACTTC
TRBJ1-1 NA TRBV6-5 NA CASSPLYKNTEAFF TGTGCCAGCAGTCCTTTATACAAGAACACTGAAGCTTTCTTT
TRBJ2-5 once TRBV5-1 NA CASSLGVQIQETQYF TGCGCCAGCAGCTTGGGGGTACAGATCCAAGAGACCCAGTACTTC
TRBJ2-7 NA TRBV6-5 TRBD2 CASSYSLAGGYEQYF TGTGCCAGCAGTTACAGTTTGGCGGGAGGCTACGAGCAGTACTTC
TRBJ1-5 NA TRBV6-5 NA CASSKRDQPQHF TGTGCCAGCAGCAAGCGCGATCAGCCCCAGCATTTT
TRBJ1-4 NA TRBV19 NA CASSLSVNEKLFF TGTGCCAGTAGCCTCTCGGTAAATGAAAAACTGTTTTTT
TRBJ1-2 NA TRBV25-1 NA CASSESGLGYTF TGTGCCAGCAGTGAATCGGGTCTCGGCTACACCTTC
TRBJ2-1 NA TRBV7-2 NA CASSPYPNLSNEQFF TGTGCCAGCAGCCCCTACCCCAACCTAAGTAATGAGCAGTTCTTC
TRBJ2-1 NA TRBV11-3 NA CASSPLGTYNEQFF TGTGCCAGCAGCCCCTTGGGGACTTACAATGAGCAGTTCTTC
TRBJ2-4 NA TRBV28 TRBD2 CASEKERGRAKNIQYF TGTGCCAGCGAAAAAGAACGGGGGAGGGCTAAAAACATTCAGTACTTC
TRBJ2-2 NA TRBV5-4 NA CASSLARFGMARTGELFF TGTGCCAGCAGCTTGGCTAGGTTCGGAATGGCGCGCACCGGGGAGCTGTTTTTT